These T cell receptor beta chains were read from a single sample in a study of shared T cell receptors in the human thymus. The assay was immunoSEQ multiplex PCR, and TCRdb's table has in-frame clones only and misses some. The repertoire holds roughly 560,000 clones, around three quarters seen once, with about 0.013% in the top ten. The same sample was also studied in work on human thymus T cells.

Sequencing used thymocytes. The origin of the receptors is a boy in the first two years of life with a congenital heart defect. Each CDR3 is given with its conserved first and last residue. The order of the fields is V gene, D gene, clone size, J gene, CDR3 protein, CDR3 DNA. The D gene is left open where the match is weak. Expanded clones are given a class, and other clones once, few, many or no size at all.

v_call: TRBV6-7; d_call: NA; clone_size: NA; j_call: TRBJ2-1; cdr3_aa: CASRDSVPRGTYNEQFF; cdr3_nt: TGTGCCAGCAGAGACTCGGTCCCTAGGGGAACCTACAATGAGCAGTTCTTC
v_call: TRBV7-2; d_call: NA; clone_size: NA; j_call: TRBJ1-3; cdr3_aa: CASSPLNGNTIYF; cdr3_nt: TGTGCCAGCAGCCCTTTAAATGGAAACACCATATATTTT
v_call: TRBV28; d_call: NA; clone_size: once; j_call: TRBJ1-2; cdr3_aa: CASSLSVLGPGKNGYTF; cdr3_nt: TGTGCCAGCAGTTTATCGGTCCTAGGGCCCGGGAAGAATGGCTACACCTTC
v_call: TRBV30; d_call: NA; clone_size: NA; j_call: TRBJ2-5; cdr3_aa: CAWSQRGGIRETQYF; cdr3_nt: TGTGCCTGGAGCCAACGGGGCGGGATTCGGGAGACCCAGTACTTC
v_call: TRBV7-9; d_call: NA; clone_size: NA; j_call: TRBJ1-1; cdr3_aa: CASSLVSQGVAFF; cdr3_nt: TGTGCCAGCAGCTTAGTAAGTCAGGGTGTAGCTTTCTTT
v_call: TRBV11-3; d_call: TRBD2; clone_size: NA; j_call: TRBJ2-7; cdr3_aa: CASSLEVTSGTGCIYEQYF; cdr3_nt: TGTGCCAGCAGCTTAGAAGTGACTAGCGGGACCGGATGCATCTACGAGCAGTACTTC
v_call: TRBV5-1; d_call: NA; clone_size: NA; j_call: TRBJ1-1; cdr3_aa: CASSIDTRNTEAFF; cdr3_nt: TGCGCCAGCAGTATCGACACCAGGAACACTGAAGCTTTCTTT
v_call: TRBV9; d_call: NA; clone_size: NA; j_call: TRBJ2-7; cdr3_aa: CASSVVPGSSYEQYF; cdr3_nt: TGTGCCAGCAGCGTAGTTCCAGGTAGCTCCTACGAGCAGTACTTC
v_call: TRBV18; d_call: NA; clone_size: NA; j_call: TRBJ1-5; cdr3_aa: CASSPADTSNQPQHF; cdr3_nt: TGTGCCAGCTCACCAGCGGATACCAGCAATCAGCCCCAGCATTTT
v_call: TRBV27; d_call: TRBD2; clone_size: NA; j_call: TRBJ2-7; cdr3_aa: CASSGLTSVKQYF; cdr3_nt: TGTGCCAGCAGTGGACTGACTAGCGTGAAGCAGTACTTC
v_call: TRBV7-9; d_call: NA; clone_size: NA; j_call: TRBJ1-2; cdr3_aa: CASSPRQNYGYTF; cdr3_nt: TGTGCCAGCAGCCCTCGACAGAACTATGGCTACACCTTC
v_call: TRBV27; d_call: NA; clone_size: NA; j_call: TRBJ2-3; cdr3_aa: CASSLPGAYTDTQYF; cdr3_nt: TGTGCCAGCAGTCTTCCAGGGGCGTACACAGATACGCAGTATTTT
v_call: TRBV9; d_call: TRBD2; clone_size: NA; j_call: TRBJ2-3; cdr3_aa: CASSPPTSGTDTQYF; cdr3_nt: TGTGCCAGCAGCCCTCCGACTAGCGGCACAGATACGCAGTATTTT
v_call: TRBV2; d_call: TRBD2; clone_size: NA; j_call: TRBJ2-5; cdr3_aa: CATGLAVYQGTQYF; cdr3_nt: TGTGCCACCGGACTAGCGGTTTACCAAGGGACCCAGTACTTC
v_call: TRBV19; d_call: TRBD2; clone_size: NA; j_call: TRBJ2-1; cdr3_aa: CASRTASGSWSYNEQFF; cdr3_nt: TGTGCCAGTAGAACGGCTAGCGGGAGTTGGTCCTACAATGAGCAGTTCTTC